This TCR beta chain was found in a study of cytomegalovirus exposure and HLA in healthy donors (TCRdb year 2017). For context, the study as a whole: In an earlier analysis of 550 to 750 of the donors, 276 Gb of sequence data and approximately 100 million unique TCR beta sequences from roughly 200 million T cells were reported. An early release that covered some 640 HLA-typed donors contained around 300 gigabases of sequencing data and tens of millions of unique TCR sequences. A later analysis re-examined previously published TCR beta repertoires from roughly 650 donors and added high-resolution HLA genotyping to investigate patterns of TCR occurrence. The number of typed donors differed by locus: about 620-630 for A, B, C, DRB1 and DQB1; some 500 for DQA1; some 610 for DPA1; and some 430 for DPB1. On average, about 240,000 unique TCR beta nucleotide sequences were sequenced per donor among 398 genotyped donors of the cohort, with roughly 18% of those sequences being non-productive. Alongside the repertoire data, information on donor age, sex, ethnicity and CMV serostatus was compiled. The study aimed to test whether signatures of past pathogen exposure could be identified by cataloging public T cell receptors. HLA typing included class I and class II loci at four-digit resolution. The study used immunosequencing to profile the T cell repertoires of approximately 690 subjects and linked those repertoires to cytomegalovirus serostatus. Because of strong linkage in the cohort, five DR-DQ haplotypes were treated as single units for association and clustering. Rather than drawing on any new phenotypic data, the later analysis identified candidate immune exposures from TCR beta sequences and the way those sequences occurred across donors. A later genetic analysis used genome-wide SNP genotypes for 398 of the 666 donors, treating that subset as a discovery cohort. Besides the first cohort of around 700 subjects, a separate validation cohort made up of roughly 120 different subjects was used. The genetic ancestry cluster associated with self-reported Caucasian donors included 81% of the roughly 400 genotyped donors. An earlier analysis of fewer than 750 of the donors used high-throughput TCR beta sequencing to judge whether each TCR beta V gene segment behaved as functional or pseudogenic. High-throughput TCR immunosequencing, statistical association of individual TCRs with disease status, and machine learning were combined to predict cytomegalovirus infection status. Every repertoire in the discovery cohort had been generated on one and the same sequencing platform.

The method was the immunoSEQ multiplex PCR assay. For the multiplex PCR, a mixture combining 60 forward primers for TCR Vbeta segments and 13 reverse primers for TCR Jbeta segments was used. The CDR3 region of rearranged TCR beta genes was amplified from genomic DNA with a multiplex PCR assay. Amplified TCR beta libraries were sequenced as 87-base-pair reads on the Illumina HiSeq System. Per the original workflow: Across the 500 to 700 repertoires, a later analysis counted some 81 million unique TCR beta chains, around 11 million of which were shared by at least two donors. To remove PCR and sequencing errors, raw reads were error-corrected and collapsed into unique sequences using a nearest-neighbor algorithm that merged closely related sequences. CDR3 sequences were aligned to IMGT reference sequences to assign V, D and J gene segments. Each retained sequence needed at least a six-nucleotide match to both a V gene segment and a J gene segment. Rearrangements were called productive when the CDR3 lacked stop codons and stayed in frame with V and J; all others were non-productive. CDR3 was defined by IMGT convention, running from the second conserved V-encoded cysteine to the conserved J-encoded phenylalanine. Sequences without an unambiguous match to a single V gene segment were excluded from the earlier analysis of a few hundred of the donors. An earlier analysis of 500 to 700 of the donors classified V segments as functional when productive rearrangements were above 56.7% and as segregating when the standard deviation between donors was above 5%. To diagnose cytomegalovirus status from the catalog of TCR beta chain sequences, a statistical classification framework was built. In a later analysis, V and J genes were assigned by comparing TCR nucleotide sequences against IMGT/GENE-DB human TR gene sequences. The TCRdist pipeline was used in a later analysis to assign CDR3 sequences and most-parsimonious VDJ recombination scenarios. In a later analysis, each TCR beta chain was defined by its CDR3 amino acid sequence together with its V-gene family, and reads without a unique V-gene family were excluded. As a way to deal with suspected cross-contamination and a sequencing artifact, a later analysis dropped approximately 590 nucleotide sequences that were highly shared and had low generation probability. In a later analysis, a clonal expansion index was calculated for each public chain from normalized within-repertoire ranks of inferred template counts. Generation probabilities in a later analysis came from a VDJ recombination model fitted to out-of-frame rearrangements, and those results were checked against IGoR. In a later analysis, TCR-TCR, TCR-HLA and TCR-CMV co-occurrence was scored with hypergeometric tests, and a repertoire-size bias correction was applied to TCR pairs. In a later analysis, false discovery rates were estimated by permuting HLA or CMV assignments 20 times. A later analysis grouped co-occurring TCRs with DBSCAN, adding TCRdist sequence similarity when clustering within HLA-allele-positive subsets. For co-occurrence clustering, repertoires with fewer than 30,000 or more than 120,000 public chains were excluded, along with roughly 5 repertoires with anomalous nucleotide sharing. TCRdb obtained this table from immuneACCESS and retained in-frame rearrangements with V and J assigned. These tables miss some clones; where compared with another copy, unresolved V genes account for less than half of the shortfall, and the remainder is unexplained. That table gives V, J and clone size, and the DNA gave D and trimming. The sample table lists 210,000 or so clones, around nine tenths of them with a count of one. Around 1% of the sample lies in the top ten.

The cohort was made up of about 670 healthy bone marrow donors. Cohort members were all nominally healthy when sampled, although unrecorded immune exposures were likely present. The donor was CMV seronegative and was included in the group of 352 seronegative cohort members. Each donor provided a peripheral blood sample, and peripheral blood mononuclear cells were used for TCR beta sequencing. Genomic DNA was extracted from the blood cell samples with the Qiagen DNeasy Blood Extraction Kit. Cut back by 8 bases and 4 bases, the V and J ends lie 18 bases apart. Per the germline V gene (reference sequence), MNHEY is the CDR1 and SMNVEV is the CDR2. The CDR3 sequence holds 15 residues, the cysteine and phenylalanine included. The read is trimmed to its CDR3 DNA, 45 bases read in frame from base 1. This clone was recorded only once. What antigen it recognizes has not been identified. The sample holds no much larger clone one base away, and base qualities are not on file.

General findings and caveats noted by the study authors: A later analysis found that TCR association rates varied across HLA loci, with DRB1 alleles showing the most associated TCRs and HLA-C alleles the fewest. Only TCR beta chains were sequenced in this cohort, and the absence of alpha or paired-chain data limited detectable features. Most TCR sequences were seen in very few donors, while some public TCRs were found in many individuals. A later analysis found that most CMV-associated TCR beta chains appeared HLA-restricted, with HLA associations seemingly driven largely by CMV exposure. In a later analysis, HLA-associated TCR beta chains were found to be more clonally expanded and to have lower generation probabilities than equally common non-associated chains. Presence/absence analyses assumed roughly uniform sequencing depth across donors, an assumption that may not hold. A further reported finding was that TCR beta sequences accurately predicted the HLA-A and HLA-B alleles for most subjects in the first cohort. Correlated functional status among segregating V segments might be attributable to linkage disequilibrium, but an unknown experimental factor could not be ruled out. In both the original and validation cohorts, the classifier was reported to diagnose cytomegalovirus status with high specificity and sensitivity. A later genetic analysis associated a missense DCLRE1C variant with V-gene and J-gene trimming of TCR beta chains, and an independent cohort replicated the association. A cluster of highly shared sequence variants was judged likely to represent a technical artifact of the sequencing pipeline. A later analysis associated around 16,000 TCR beta sequences with specific HLA alleles at a false discovery rate of 0.05. Because counts were too low, under 20 rarely observed V segments, including chromosome 9 orphons, were left out of the earlier analysis of about 620 of the donors. In vitro tests confirmed that a few of the cytomegalovirus-associated TCR beta chains recognize cytomegalovirus antigens. The study gave a list of 150 to 200 TCR beta chains associated with cytomegalovirus. Assigning TCR associations to individual alleles was difficult when HLA alleles, especially DR and DQ, strongly co-occurred. A later analysis reported that several top co-occurrence clusters appeared linked to parvovirus B19, influenza, CMV and Epstein-Barr virus. Because the 87-base-pair reads could not distinguish some IMGT-functional V segments, including TRBV6-2 and TRBV6-3, those segments were excluded. An earlier analysis of approximately 590 of the donors showed that most TCR beta V segments appeared in productive rearrangements either about 87% or about 30% of the time, which broadly matched IMGT annotations. A later genetic analysis reported fewer N-insertions in productive TCRs among donors in an Asian-associated ancestry cluster than the approximately 670-donor mean. Because some donors lacked HLA typing at each locus, the association tests relied only on the typed subset. According to the authors, the approach could potentially be generalized to other disease states and immunological phenotypes. CMV serostatus was the only immune exposure information available for the cohort.

The V and J genes are TRBV27 and TRBJ2-1; perhaps TRBD2 is the D gene, with 6 bases matching. Material: PBMCs. The clonotype originates from a woman under 30 in good health and CMV-seronegative. The DNA sequence is given as TGTGCCAGCGCCCCTGTGGGTCGGGGGTACAATGAGCAGTTCTTC. This gives the protein CASAPVGRGYNEQFF.